This T cell receptor beta chain was found in a study of CD8 T cells in Susac syndrome. Points from the study as a whole: The study conceded that its TCR sequencing and HLA analysis involved relatively few individuals.

A remark on this clonotype: Its cognate antigen is unknown.

Random-hexamer reverse transcription was applied to about 0.5 to 1 ug RNA. The immunoSEQ assay covered 54 Vbeta and 13 Jbeta segments for CDR3. Via MiXCR, TCRdb re-called the immunoSEQ multiplex PCR reads, giving one row per CDR3 protein. The table records over 350,000 distinct CDR3 sequences, 75% to 90% of them present only once. CDR3 length: 16 residues. Germline-derived CDR1 and CDR2 are MGHRA and YSYEKL. Trimming took 1 base from V and 3 from J, leaving 15 bases between them. TCR beta sequencing was performed on blood CD8+ and CD4+ T cells. Those who served as multiple sclerosis controls were treatment-naive patients with stable or active relapsing-remitting disease.

Sequenced sample: CD8+ T cells from PBMCs. The receptor was derived from a human donor with multiple sclerosis. The rearrangement links TRBV4-1 to TRBJ2-5; D not certain. CDR3 in amino acids: CASSQVFLSTEETQYF. As DNA, the CDR3 is TGCGCCAGCAGCCAAGTCTTTTTATCGACGGAAGAGACCCAGTACTTC.